This TCR beta chain was sequenced in a study of CD8 T cells in Susac syndrome. About the research overall: Clinical remission applied to eight sequenced Susac syndrome patients, and about 6 had active disease.

Reverse transcription of roughly 0.5 to 1 ug RNA was performed with random hexamers. Each CDR3 protein is one row after TCRdb ran MiXCR on the immunoSEQ multiplex PCR reads. The table lists 170,000 or so distinct CDR3 sequences, 95% to 97% of them singletons. CDR1 is MDHEN, CDR2 SYDVKM, per germline. The CDR3 runs 14 residues. The V and J ends lost 6 bases and 3 bases respectively, with 12 bases between them. The sequencing input was CD4+ T cells from PBMCs. V and J are TRBV28 and TRBJ2-1; D could derive from TRBD1 or TRBD2 (5 bases each). The source is a human donor with Susac syndrome. In nucleotides, the CDR3 is TGTGCCAGCAGGGGAGAGGACAACTACAATGAGCAGTTCTTC. This encodes CASRGEDNYNEQFF.